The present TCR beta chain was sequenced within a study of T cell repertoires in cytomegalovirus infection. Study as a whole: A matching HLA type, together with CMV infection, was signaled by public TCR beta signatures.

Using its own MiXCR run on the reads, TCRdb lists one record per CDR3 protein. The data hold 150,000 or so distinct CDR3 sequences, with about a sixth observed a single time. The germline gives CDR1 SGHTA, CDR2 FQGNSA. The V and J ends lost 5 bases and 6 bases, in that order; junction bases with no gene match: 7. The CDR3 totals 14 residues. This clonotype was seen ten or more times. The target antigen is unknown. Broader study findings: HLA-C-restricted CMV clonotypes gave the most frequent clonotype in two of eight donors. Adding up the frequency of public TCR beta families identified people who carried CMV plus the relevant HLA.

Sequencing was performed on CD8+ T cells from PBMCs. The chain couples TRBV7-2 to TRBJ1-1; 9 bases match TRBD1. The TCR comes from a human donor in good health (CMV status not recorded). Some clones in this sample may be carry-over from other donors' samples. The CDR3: CASSLWGQGSEAFF. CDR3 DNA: TGTGCCAGCAGCCTATGGGGACAGGGATCTGAAGCTTTCTTT.